Listed here are 9 T cell receptor beta chains from one sample, sequenced in a study of graft-versus-host responses after intestinal transplantation. The data were produced by immunoSEQ multiplex PCR, yet TCRdb's version contains in-frame clones alone and is incomplete. The sample records about 100,000 clones, about 90% being singletons. Antigens for these TCRs are unknown. Sequencing used unstimulated CD4+ T cells sorted from spleen or lymph node cells, obtained before transplant. The receptor set was obtained from a human donor who was the organ donor for an intestinal transplant.

V and J are TRBV5-1 and TRBJ1-4, with D perhaps matching TRBD1 (5 bases). This CDR3 is built from 13 residues. The germline V gene has CDR1 SGHRS and CDR2 YFSETQ. The V end was cut by 4 bases, the J end by 3 bases, with 7 bases between. Here the CDR3 DNA reads TGCGCCAGCAGCCAGGGCGCTAATGAAAAACTGTTTTTT. Its protein product is CASSQGANEKLFF. The entire variable domain, with the rest obtained from reference TRBV5-1 and TRBJ1-4, is as follows: KAGVTQTPRYLIKTRGQQVTLSCSPISGHRSVSWYQQTPGQGLQFLFEYFSETQRNKGNFPGRFSGRQFSNSRSEMNVSTLELGDSALYLCASSQGANEKLFFGSGTQLSVL.

The DNA for the CDR3 is TGCGCCAGCCGGAGGTCAACCACGGATACTGAAGCTTTCTTT. This sequence encodes CASRRSTTDTEAFF. The chain uses TRBV10-1 and TRBJ1-1; no firm D call. The germline V gene encodes CDR1 WNHNN and CDR2 SYGVQD (reference sequence). V lost 8 bases, J lost 5 bases, and 18 bases lay in between. The CDR3 sequence is 14 residues long.

This clone was detected only a few times. V usage is TRBV5-1 and J usage is TRBJ1-2; 7 bases are a match to TRBD1. The CDR3 length is 13 residues. The ends lost 5 bases at V and 4 bases at J; junction bases unmatched: 5. Germline CDR1 SGHRS, CDR2 YFSETQ. DNA of the CDR3: TGCGCCAGCAGGCCCACAGGGGCCTATGGCTACACCTTC. Its protein product is CASRPTGAYGYTF.

This chain uses TRBV5-1 with TRBJ2-6, with 9 bases identical to TRBD1. CDR3 length: 17 residues. Germline-derived CDR1 and CDR2 are SGHRS and YFSETQ. V was clipped by 4 bases and J by 0 bases; unmatched bases: 5. This chain's CDR3 is CASSISGQGSGANVLTF. The DNA of the CDR3 is TGCGCCAGCAGCATCTCGGGACAGGGCTCTGGGGCCAACGTCCTGACTTTC. The complete variable domain, with remaining parts taken from reference TRBV5-1 and TRBJ2-6, reads KAGVTQTPRYLIKTRGQQVTLSCSPISGHRSVSWYQQTPGQGLQFLFEYFSETQRNKGNFPGRFSGRQFSNSRSEMNVSTLELGDSALYLCASSISGQGSGANVLTFGAGSRLTVL.

The V and J genes are TRBV28 and TRBJ2-3; D uncertain. The CDR3 sequence is 16 residues long. Germline lookup yields CDR1 MDHEN and CDR2 SYDVKM. Trimming left V 8 bases short and J 3 bases short, with 21 bases between. The CDR3 bases are TGTGCCAGCCTAGGACGGCAGGCCTATGTTACAGATACGCAGTATTTT. It encodes CASLGRQAYVTDTQYF.

V usage is TRBV5-1 and J usage is TRBJ2-1; 7 nucleotides match TRBD1. V gave up 8 bases and J gave up 8 bases; unmatched junction bases: 13. CDR1 is SGHRS, CDR2 YFSETQ, per germline. The CDR3 has 14 residues. CDR3 sequence: CASSPGGRFDEQFF. CDR3 bases: TGCGCCAGTTCTCCAGGGGGTCGATTCGATGAGCAGTTCTTC.

V is TRBV28 and J is TRBJ1-2, with 7 nucleotides matching TRBD1. The trim removed 3 bases at V and 2 bases at J, leaving 6 bases unmatched. CDR3 length: 15 amino acids. Germline V gene lookup returns CDR1 MDHEN and CDR2 SYDVKM. CDR3 nucleotides: TGTGCCAGCAGTTTCCCCGGGACAGTAAACTATGGCTACACCTTC. It yields the protein CASSFPGTVNYGYTF.

This chain links TRBV7-2 with TRBJ1-5; D is undetermined. CDR3 length: 14 residues. The V end was cut by 5 bases, the J end by 1 base, with 9 bases between. The germline V gene has CDR1 SGHTA and CDR2 FQGNSA. The CDR3 spells CASSTVGSNQPQHF. The CDR3 DNA reads TGTGCCAGCAGCACTGTGGGGAGCAATCAGCCCCAGCATTTT.

This CDR3 reads CASSPFTGGGHNEQFF. CDR3 DNA: TGCGCCAGCAGCCCATTCACCGGCGGGGGCCACAATGAGCAGTTCTTC. The genes are TRBV5-1 and TRBJ2-1; tentatively, D is TRBD2 (7 bases). The CDR3 is 16 residues long. Per germline, CDR1 SGHRS and CDR2 YFSETQ. The V end was cut by 4 bases, the J end by 5 bases, with 19 bases between.